This entry describes one T cell receptor beta chain. The entry originates in a study of T cell changes during pregnancy in multiple sclerosis. Assay: immunoSEQ multiplex PCR; the TCRdb copy retains only in-frame clones and omits some. The sample carries 35,000 to 45,000 clones, under 90% recorded once. The CDR3 is 14 residues long. The germline V gene has CDR1 ENHRY and CDR2 SYGVKD. V shed 6 bases and J shed 0 bases, with 10 bases lying between them. The chain links TRBV10-3 to TRBJ2-3; D gene uncertain. This TCR was recovered from a female donor in good health, enrolled as a control in a pregnancy study. The sample consisted of peripheral blood, taken in the second trimester of pregnancy. The CDR3 here is CAIRGAISTDTQYF. DNA of the CDR3: TGTGCCATCAGGGGCGCAATTAGCACAGATACGCAGTATTTT.